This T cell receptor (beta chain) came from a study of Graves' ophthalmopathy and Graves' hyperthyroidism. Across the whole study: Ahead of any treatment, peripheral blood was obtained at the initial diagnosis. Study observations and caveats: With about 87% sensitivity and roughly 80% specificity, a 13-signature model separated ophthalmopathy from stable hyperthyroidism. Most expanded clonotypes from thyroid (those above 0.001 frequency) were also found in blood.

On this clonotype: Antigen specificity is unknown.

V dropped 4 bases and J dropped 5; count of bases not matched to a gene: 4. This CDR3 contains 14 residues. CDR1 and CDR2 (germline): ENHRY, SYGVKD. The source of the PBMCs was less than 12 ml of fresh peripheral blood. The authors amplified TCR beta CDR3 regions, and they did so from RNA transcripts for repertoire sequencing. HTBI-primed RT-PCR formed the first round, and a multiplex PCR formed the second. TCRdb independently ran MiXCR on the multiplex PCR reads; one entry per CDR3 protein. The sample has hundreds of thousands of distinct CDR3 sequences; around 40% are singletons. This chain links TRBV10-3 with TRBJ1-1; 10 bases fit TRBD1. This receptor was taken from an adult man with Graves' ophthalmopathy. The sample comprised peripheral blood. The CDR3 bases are TGTGCCATCAGTGGGGACAGGGGTTCTACTGAAGCTTTCTTT. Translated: CAISGDRGSTEAFF.